This T cell receptor beta chain comes out of a study of cytomegalovirus exposure and HLA in healthy donors (TCRdb year 2017). Notes on the research overall: According to an earlier analysis of around 600 of the donors, about 170 million T cells yielded over 100 million unique TCR beta sequences and 276 Gb of sequence data. About five DR-DQ haplotypes were treated as single units for association and clustering because of strong linkage in the cohort. A later genetic analysis took genome-wide SNP genotypes for about three fifths of the 666 donors and used that subset as a discovery cohort. The study aimed to test whether cataloging public T cell receptors could reveal signatures of past pathogen exposure. The study used immunosequencing to profile the T cell repertoires of 666 subjects and linked those repertoires to cytomegalovirus serostatus. The study combined high-throughput TCR immunosequencing, statistical association of individual TCRs with disease status, and machine learning to predict cytomegalovirus infection status. All discovery cohort repertoires had been generated using a single sequencing platform. Alongside the repertoire data, information on donor age, sex, ethnicity and CMV serostatus was compiled. Typing coverage differed by locus: A, B, C, DRB1 and DQB1 were typed in roughly 620-630 donors, DQA1 in about 510, DPA1 in approximately 610, and DPB1 in just under 490. To study patterns of TCR occurrence, a later analysis re-analyzed previously published TCR beta repertoires from several hundred donors and added high-resolution HLA genotyping. In the later analysis, no new phenotypic data were used to find candidate immune exposures; instead, reliance was placed on TCR beta sequences and their occurrence across donors. Besides the first cohort of hundreds of subjects, a separate validation cohort made up of roughly 120 different subjects was used. Among about 390 genotyped donors of the cohort, an average of about 240,000 unique TCR beta nucleotide sequences were sequenced per donor, 15% to 20% of them non-productive. Of the roughly 400 genotyped donors, over 70% fell in the genetic ancestry cluster associated with self-reported Caucasian donors. Roughly 300 gigabases of sequencing data and approximately 85 million unique TCR sequences were included in an early release covering 500 to 750 HLA-typed donors. Both class I and class II loci were covered by HLA typing, at four-digit resolution. An earlier analysis of several hundred of the donors used high-throughput TCR beta sequencing to judge whether each TCR beta V gene segment behaved as functional or pseudogenic. Broad study findings and their caveats: At a false discovery rate of 0.05, a later analysis linked about 16,000 TCR beta sequences to specific HLA alleles. The study listed 150 to 200 TCR beta chains as associated with cytomegalovirus. A further reported finding was that TCR beta sequences accurately predicted the HLA-A and HLA-B alleles for most subjects in the first cohort. Because counts were too low, roughly 17 rarely observed V segments, including chromosome 9 orphons, were left out of the earlier analysis of approximately 500 of the donors. In an earlier analysis of approximately 600 of the donors, most TCR beta V segments were observed in productive rearrangements about 87% or about 30% of the time, broadly matching IMGT annotations. Compared with equally common non-associated chains, HLA-associated TCR beta chains in a later analysis were more clonally expanded and had lower generation probabilities. The classifier was reported to diagnose cytomegalovirus status with high specificity and sensitivity in both the original and validation cohorts. According to a later genetic analysis, donors in an Asian-associated ancestry cluster had fewer N-insertions in productive TCRs than the approximately 700-donor mean. Correlated functional status among segregating V segments might reflect linkage disequilibrium, but an unknown experimental factor could not be ruled out. In vitro tests confirmed that a few of the cytomegalovirus-associated TCR beta chains recognize cytomegalovirus antigens. A cluster of highly shared sequence variants was judged likely to be a technical artifact of the sequencing pipeline. Most TCR sequences were observed very rarely across donors, whereas some public TCRs were present in many individuals. In a later genetic analysis, a missense DCLRE1C variant was associated with V-gene and J-gene trimming of TCR beta chains, and the association was replicated in an independent cohort. A later analysis reported that several top co-occurrence clusters appeared linked to parvovirus B19, influenza, CMV and Epstein-Barr virus. A later analysis found that most CMV-associated TCR beta chains appeared HLA-restricted, with HLA associations seemingly driven largely by CMV exposure. In a later analysis, TCR association rates were found to vary across HLA loci, with the most associated TCRs seen for DRB1 alleles and the fewest for HLA-C alleles. Because some donors lacked HLA typing at each locus, the association tests relied only on the typed subset. Because the 87-base-pair reads could not distinguish some IMGT-functional V segments, including TRBV6-2 and TRBV6-3, those segments were excluded. Assigning TCR associations to individual alleles was difficult when HLA alleles, especially DR and DQ, strongly co-occurred. Roughly uniform sequencing depth across donors was assumed in presence/absence analyses, although this assumption may not hold. CMV serostatus was the only immune exposure information available for the cohort. This cohort had only TCR beta chains sequenced, and the lack of alpha or paired-chain data limited which features could be detected. It was suggested by the authors that the approach could potentially be generalized to other disease states and immunological phenotypes.

Turning to this clone: Its antigen target is currently unknown. No much larger clonotype is one base removed from it; base qualities were not supplied.

The germline V gene supplies CDR1 LGHNA and CDR2 YNFKEQ. The CDR3, from cysteine to phenylalanine, totals 16 residues. Just CDR3 DNA is preserved here, 48 bases in frame from base 1. Trimmed from V: 1 base; trimmed from J: 6 bases; junction bases lacking a gene match: 7. In total, approximately 690 healthy bone marrow donors made up the cohort. At the time of sampling, every cohort member was nominally healthy, though immune exposures that went unrecorded were likely present. The donor was CMV seronegative and was included in the group of a few hundred seronegative cohort members. Every donor gave a peripheral blood sample, and the peripheral blood mononuclear cells from that sample were used for TCR beta sequencing. The Qiagen DNeasy Blood Extraction Kit was used to extract genomic DNA from the blood cell samples. Library preparation was by the immunoSEQ multiplex PCR assay. The multiplex PCR relied on a mix of 60 forward primers for TCR Vbeta segments and 13 reverse primers for TCR Jbeta segments. A multiplex PCR assay on genomic DNA amplified the CDR3 region of rearranged TCR beta genes. The amplified TCR beta libraries were sequenced on the Illumina HiSeq System as 87-base-pair reads. The study's own analysis went as follows. Across the 670 or so repertoires, a later analysis counted around 80 million unique TCR beta chains, around 11 million of which were shared by at least two donors. To remove PCR and sequencing errors, raw reads were error-corrected and collapsed into unique sequences using a nearest-neighbor algorithm that merged closely related sequences. CDR3 sequences were aligned to IMGT reference sequences to assign V, D and J gene segments. For a sequence to be retained, a match of at least six nucleotides was required to both a V gene segment and a J gene segment. Rearrangements were classified as productive when the CDR3 lacked stop codons and remained in frame with V and J, and all other rearrangements were classified as non-productive. CDR3 was defined by IMGT convention, running from the second conserved V-encoded cysteine to the conserved J-encoded phenylalanine. Sequences without an unambiguous match to a single V gene segment were excluded from the earlier analysis of 500 to 700 of the donors. In an earlier analysis of 587 of the donors, V segments were called functional above 56.7% productive rearrangements and were called segregating when the between-donor standard deviation exceeded 5%. A statistical classification framework was developed to diagnose cytomegalovirus status using the catalog of TCR beta chain sequences. V and J gene assignment, in a later analysis, came from comparing TCR nucleotide sequences with IMGT/GENE-DB human TR gene sequences. Using the TCRdist pipeline, a later analysis assigned CDR3 sequences along with most-parsimonious VDJ recombination scenarios. In a later analysis, each TCR beta chain was defined by its CDR3 amino acid sequence together with its V-gene family, and reads lacking a unique V-gene family were excluded. As a way to deal with suspected cross-contamination and a sequencing artifact, a later analysis dropped 450 to 600 nucleotide sequences that were highly shared and had low generation probability. In a later analysis, a clonal expansion index for each public chain was calculated from normalized within-repertoire ranks of inferred template counts. In a later analysis, generation probabilities were computed with a VDJ recombination model fitted to out-of-frame rearrangements, and the resulting probabilities were checked against IGoR. In a later analysis, TCR-TCR, TCR-HLA and TCR-CMV co-occurrence was scored with hypergeometric tests, and a repertoire-size bias correction was applied to TCR pairs. In a later analysis, false discovery rates were estimated by permuting HLA or CMV assignments 20 times. In a later analysis, co-occurring TCRs were grouped using DBSCAN, and TCRdist sequence similarity was added for clustering within HLA-allele-positive subsets. Co-occurrence clustering excluded repertoires with fewer than 30,000 or more than 120,000 public chains, plus five with anomalous nucleotide sharing. This is the immuneACCESS table as TCRdb keeps it, with only in-frame sequences that have V and J called. A part of the clones is gone; compared with another copy, unresolved V genes explain less than half, and the rest is unexplained. From that table come the V and J calls and clone size; the DNA was used to work out D and trimming. The sample profile shows around 130,000 clones; 70% to 75% of them were found once. The ten largest clones take up roughly 3.1% of the sample.

This TCR came from a young man in good health and CMV-seronegative. The chain was built from TRBV4-2 and TRBJ2-3, with 10 bases aligning to TRBD2. Material for sequencing was PBMCs. CDR3 loop: CASSQAPQREGDTQYF. DNA sequence: TGTGCCAGCAGCCAAGCTCCCCAGCGGGAGGGGGATACGCAGTATTTT.